One sample yielded the 19 T cell receptor beta chains listed below, sequenced in a study of persistence of HIV-infected CD4 T cells. This was the immunoSEQ version 4 assay in survey mode. Profiled with immunoSEQ multiplex PCR; TCRdb holds only in-frame clones, not every one. The repertoire includes under 60,000 clones, about 80% of them detected once, and about 3% sits in the top ten. Cells were stimulated with CMV-infected fibroblast lysates at 8.5 to 10 ug/mL. Sorted nonresponding memory CD4+ T cells were CD40L-negative, CD69-negative, CD45RO-high. The antigens these receptors bind are not known. Sequencing was performed on CD4+ T cells sorted from PBMCs after 18-hour stimulation, taken from a patient who received antiretroviral therapy. These receptor sequences come from an adult man with HIV who was CMV-seropositive.

The gene calls are TRBV7-8 and TRBJ1-1; D is unclear. CDR1 and CDR2 (germline): SGHVS, FQNEAQ. Trimming stripped 5 bases from V and 1 base from J, with 14 bases between. This CDR3 contains 15 residues. CDR3 residues: CASSTREGQNTEAFF. In nucleotides, the CDR3 is TGTGCCAGCAGCACCCGGGAAGGCCAGAACACTGAAGCTTTCTTT.

This clone turned up a few times. The genes are TRBV7-8 and TRBJ2-3; 12 nucleotides line up with TRBD2. CDR1 is SGHVS and CDR2 is FQNEAQ in the germline V gene. There are 17 residues in the CDR3. J was trimmed by 4 bases and V by 4 bases; bases with no gene match: 9. This CDR3 is CASSSRLAGVGPDTQYF. CDR3 nucleotide sequence: TGTGCCAGCAGCTCCCGACTAGCGGGAGTTGGTCCAGATACGCAGTATTTT.

The chain joins TRBV7-2 to TRBJ1-3, with unresolved D. CDR3 size: 17 residues. From germline, CDR1 is SGHTA and CDR2 FQGNSA. Trimming left V 2 bases short and J 0 bases short, with 14 bases between. The CDR3 loop is CASSLSSGRFSGNTIYF. Here the CDR3 DNA reads TGTGCCAGCAGCTTATCATCAGGTCGATTCTCTGGAAACACCATATATTTT.

V gene TRBV18 combines with J gene TRBJ1-5, with TRBD1 as a possible D gene (5 bases). V lost 3 bases and J 5 bases, leaving 8 bases between the germline ends. Germline CDR1 is KGHSH and CDR2 is LQKENI. This CDR3 spans 13 amino acids. This CDR3 reads CASSPKQDQPQHF. CDR3 coding DNA: TGTGCCAGCTCACCTAAACAGGATCAGCCCCAGCATTTT.

The V call is TRBV2, the J call TRBJ1-5; 10 nucleotides agree with TRBD1. The CDR3 extends over 16 amino acids. The trim removed 10 bases at V and 2 bases at J, leaving 11 bases unmatched. Germline V gives CDR1 SNHLY, CDR2 FYNNEI. The CDR3 here is CATSWDRGGGNQPQHF. DNA of the CDR3: TGTGCCACTTCCTGGGACAGGGGCGGAGGCAATCAGCCCCAGCATTTT.

This clone was seen just once. The V gene is TRBV18, the J gene TRBJ1-2; 7 bases line up with TRBD1. In germline, CDR1 is KGHSH, CDR2 LQKENI. V trimming: 3 bases; J trimming: 8 bases; junction bases outside the gene matches: 9. This CDR3 region has 14 residues. The CDR3 region is CASSPPGQGGGYTF. CDR3 DNA sequence: TGTGCCAGCTCACCCCCGGGCCAGGGGGGGGGCTACACCTTC.

This chain connects TRBV30 to TRBJ2-5; 14 bases are shared with TRBD2. Germline V CDR1 and CDR2: GTSNPN, SVGIG (reference sequence). There are 15 residues in the CDR3. V lost 2 bases to trimming and J lost 4 bases; unmatched junction nucleotides: 3. The CDR3 sequence is CAWSLGLAGVETQYF. The CDR3, as DNA: TGTGCCTGGAGTCTGGGACTAGCGGGAGTAGAGACCCAGTACTTC.

The rearrangement joins TRBV27 to TRBJ1-1, with D perhaps matching TRBD1 (5 bases). Germline lookup yields CDR1 MNHEY and CDR2 SMNVEV (reference sequence). The V and J ends lost 8 bases and 0 bases respectively, with 16 bases between them. The CDR3 totals 15 residues. CDR3 bases: TGTGCCAGCCGATCCTCAGGGACGATGAACACTGAAGCTTTCTTT. Translated, it gives CASRSSGTMNTEAFF.

The chain joins TRBV19 to TRBJ2-3; TRBD1 matches 7 bases. J lost 7 bases, V lost 1 base, and 8 bases had no gene match. Germline CDR1 LNHDA, CDR2 SQIVND (reference sequence). The CDR3 runs to 15 residues. The CDR3 DNA reads TGTGCCAGTAGTATAGGACAGGGAGTCTCCTATACGCAGTATTTT. Encoded protein: CASSIGQGVSYTQYF.

The J gene is TRBJ2-2, the V gene TRBV19; TRBD1 is a possible D gene (6 bases). The CDR3 has 17 amino acids. Germline V lookup: CDR1 LNHDA, CDR2 SQIVND (reference sequence). V gave up 4 bases and J gave up 0 bases, with 15 bases separating them. This CDR3 is CASSRVRQASNTGELFF. The CDR3 DNA reads TGTGCCAGTAGTAGAGTTCGACAGGCTTCGAACACCGGGGAGCTGTTTTTT.

V usage is TRBV7-2 and J usage is TRBJ2-5; 11 nucleotides line up with TRBD2. The CDR3 contains 16 residues. Germline CDR1 is SGHTA and CDR2 is FQGNSA. Trimming at V came to 5 bases and at J to 5 bases, leaving 10 bases not matched to a gene. CDR3 region: CASSPQRGTSGETQYF. The CDR3 DNA reads as TGTGCCAGCAGCCCCCAGAGGGGGACTAGCGGTGAGACCCAGTACTTC.

This chain joins TRBV7-3 and TRBJ2-3, with 7 bases fitting TRBD1. V lost 1 base, J lost 1 base, and 2 bases stayed unmatched. CDR1 SGHTA and CDR2 FQGTGA come from the germline V gene. The length of the CDR3 is 15 residues. CDR3 in DNA: TGTGCCAGCAGCTTAAGGGGACAGCGCACAGATACGCAGTATTTT. Translated, it gives CASSLRGQRTDTQYF.

The V and J genes are TRBV19 and TRBJ1-3; D may be TRBD1 (6 bases). Trimming took off 5 bases at V and 0 bases at J, with 11 bases between the two ends. The CDR3 consists of 15 residues. The germline gives CDR1 LNHDA, CDR2 SQIVND (reference sequence). CDR3 loop: CASSVADSSGNTIYF. CDR3 coding DNA: TGTGCCAGTAGTGTGGCGGACAGCTCTGGAAACACCATATATTTT.

The chain employs TRBV6-1 and TRBJ2-5, with D tentatively TRBD1 (6 bases). Germline assignment: CDR1 MNHNS and CDR2 SASEGT. Deletions cut 1 base from V and 2 bases from J, with 8 bases between. The CDR3 runs to 14 residues. CDR3 sequence (DNA): TGTGCCAGCAGTGAAGGAGGACAGCAAGAGACCCAGTACTTC. Its translation: CASSEGGQQETQYF.

The chain links TRBV6-5 to TRBJ1-1, with a tentative D call TRBD1 (6 bases). The CDR3 loop spans 14 amino acids. Trimming removed 6 bases at V and 7 bases at J, with 18 bases between. The germline V gene encodes CDR1 MNHEY and CDR2 SVGAGI. CDR3 sequence: CASSRGGIGGEAFF. CDR3 DNA: TGTGCCAGCAGCCGAGGGGGGATCGGGGGTGAAGCTTTCTTT.

The sample holds a few counts of this clone. The chain carries TRBV27 and TRBJ1-3; D is possibly TRBD1 (6 bases). CDR1 is MNHEY, CDR2 SMNVEV, per germline (reference sequence). V lost 4 bases and J lost 0, with 10 bases in between. The CDR3 runs to 15 residues. The CDR3 here is CASSSRGSSGNTIYF. CDR3 in DNA: TGTGCCAGCAGTTCTAGGGGGAGCTCTGGAAACACCATATATTTT.

This clone was recorded once. The V and J genes are TRBV15 and TRBJ2-7; 9 bases match TRBD1. From germline, CDR1 is LNHNV and CDR2 YYDKDF (reference sequence). CDR3 length equals 16 residues. The junction had 8 bases not matched to a gene; V was cut back by 3 bases and J by 2 bases. The CDR3 region has the DNA TGTGCCACCAGCAGTCGGGACAGGGCCTTAACCTACGAGCAGTACTTC. Its translation: CATSSRDRALTYEQYF.

The V gene is TRBV5-6, the J gene TRBJ2-7, with TRBD1 matching 10 bases. The J segment lost 3 bases and the V segment lost 5 bases, leaving 8 bases of the junction unmatched. From germline, CDR1 is SGHDT and CDR2 YYEEEE. There are 15 residues in the CDR3. This CDR3 reads CASSLYGTGDYEQYF. The CDR3 DNA reads TGTGCCAGCAGTCTATATGGGACAGGGGACTACGAGCAGTACTTC.

The table lists this clone with a count of one. The V call is TRBV10-3, the J call TRBJ2-1; TRBD2 matches at 14 bases. CDR3 length: 14 amino acids. Germline V lookup: CDR1 ENHRY, CDR2 SYGVKD. V dropped 6 bases and J dropped 8; count of bases not matched to a gene: 3. CDR3 nucleotides: TGTGCCATCAGACCGGGACTAGCGGGGGATGAGCAGTTCTTC. Its protein is CAIRPGLAGDEQFF.